This T cell receptor beta chain emerged from a study of blood T cell repertoires in COVID-19. Study-level background: Samples representing acute and convalescent COVID-19 were sourced from the United States, Italy and Spain.

As processed by the authors: Amplifying reference gene primers gave estimates of nucleated cell counts. This table comes from immunoSEQ multiplex PCR, and its TCRdb copy is limited to in-frame clones, with some not included. That table furnishes V, J and clone size, whereas the DNA furnished D and trimming. The sample has 50,000 to 60,000 clones, roughly 80% seen once. V dropped 5 bases and J dropped 2; count of bases not matched to a gene: 2. CDR3 size: 13 residues. Per the germline V gene, CDR1 is LNHDA and CDR2 is SQIVND (reference sequence). The Seattle patients joined while their infection was active and were tracked longitudinally afterward.

The specimen sequenced was peripheral blood. The source is a man older than 75 with COVID-19, enrolled during active disease. The chain couples TRBV19 to TRBJ1-2; TRBD1 aligns across 7 bases. CDR3 amino acids: CASSSGQNYGYTF. CDR3 DNA sequence: TGTGCCAGTAGTTCGGGACAGAACTATGGCTACACCTTC.